A single sample gave rise to the 16 T cell receptor beta chains below, sequenced in a study of shared clonotypes between healthy human individuals (dated by TCRdb to 2018 to 2021). The library relied on the immunoSEQ multiplex PCR assay. TCRdb limited this immuneACCESS table to in-frame rearrangements with V and J called. A share of clones is missing; checked studies link under half to unresolved V genes, and the rest is unexplained. The sample yields roughly 86,000 clones; 60% to 70% were counted once. The ten biggest clones cover roughly 50% of the sample. The specimen sequenced was memory CD8+ T cells sorted from blood. The cell subset or site label for this specimen denotes: CD45RO+ cells pooled with CCR7-negative TemRA cells. Receptors were obtained from a man in his thirties or forties in good health.

CDR3 protein: CASSFTIAGGSTDTQYF. DNA of the CDR3: TGTGCCAGCAGCTTTACGATAGCGGGAGGTAGCACAGATACGCAGTATTTT. This sequence joins TRBV11-2 and TRBJ2-3; 10 bases map to TRBD2. The CDR3 is 17 amino acids. V shed 3 bases, J shed 0 bases, and the junction held 6 bases outside the gene matches. Germline V lookup: CDR1 SGHAT, CDR2 FQNNGV.

The rearrangement uses TRBV11-2 and TRBJ2-3; unclear D gene. CDR1 and CDR2 (germline): SGHAT, FQNNGV. This CDR3 has 12 residues. CDR3 DNA: TGTGCTATCCAAGGGAGCACAGATACGCAGTATTTT. It is translated as CAIQGSTDTQYF.

The chain employs TRBV5-1 and TRBJ2-5; D is ambiguous. CDR3 length: 13 residues. From germline, CDR1 is SGHRS and CDR2 YFSETQ. Trimming shortened V by 4 bases and J by 5 bases, and 12 bases separated the two germline ends. CDR3 in DNA: TGCGCCAGCAGCCTGTTAGTAAAGGAGACCCAGTACTTC. As protein: CASSLLVKETQYF.

In this sample, this clone turned up once. The V and J genes are TRBV10-2 and TRBJ2-2; D is unresolved. The V end lost 4 bases, the J end lost 3 bases, and 3 bases lay between the germline ends. This CDR3 has 12 amino acids. Per the germline V gene, CDR1 is WSHSY and CDR2 is SAAADI. CDR3 in amino acids: CASSVYTGELFF. The CDR3, as DNA: TGCGCCAGCAGTGTATACACCGGGGAGCTGTTTTTT.

This chain connects TRBV4-1 to TRBJ1-1; no firm D call. This CDR3 is 13 amino acids long. Germline CDR1 is MGHRA and CDR2 is YSYEKL. Between the trimmed V and J ends, which lost 4 bases and 2 bases, there was a span of 8 bases. DNA of the CDR3: TGCGCCAGCAGCCTGGCACTCAACACTGAAGCTTTCTTT. Its protein product is CASSLALNTEAFF.

The chain links TRBV19 to TRBJ1-2, with D maybe TRBD1 (5 bases). Trimming cost V 1 base and J 5 bases, with 11 bases left between them. The CDR3 totals 14 residues. The germline gives CDR1 LNHDA, CDR2 SQIVND (reference sequence). CDR3 in DNA: TGTGCCAGTAGTATAGGGGGACCTCGTTATGGCTACACCTTC. Its protein is CASSIGGPRYGYTF.

As to this clone: The sample has other DNA sequences that encode this CDR3 too. This chain uses TRBV7-9 with TRBJ2-7; D unclear. The V and J ends lost 2 bases and 3 bases respectively, with 5 bases between them. CDR1 SEHNR and CDR2 FQNEAQ come from the germline V gene (reference sequence). CDR3 length equals 12 residues. This CDR3 reads CASSLYGYEQYF. DNA of the CDR3: TGTGCCAGCAGCTTATACGGCTACGAGCAGTACTTC.

This clone was seen a few times. The V and J genes are TRBV7-9 and TRBJ2-7, with 8 bases lining up with TRBD2. V lost 1 base, J lost 2 bases, and 4 bases stayed unmatched. This CDR3 spans 15 amino acids. CDR1 and CDR2 (germline): SEHNR, FQNEAQ (reference sequence). CDR3 nucleotides: TGTGCCAGCAGCTTAGAGGCGGGAGGTGCCTACGAGCAGTACTTC. Protein product: CASSLEAGGAYEQYF.

The chain recombines TRBV18 with TRBJ2-3, with D possibly TRBD1 on 8 matching bases. This CDR3 spans 15 amino acids. Trimming shortened V by 2 bases and J by 3 bases, and 12 bases separated the two germline ends. Per germline, CDR1 KGHSH and CDR2 LQKENI. CDR3 amino acids: CASSPGQGGTDTQYF. The CDR3 DNA reads as TGTGCCAGCTCACCAGGACAGGGAGGGACAGATACGCAGTATTTT.

This rearrangement joins TRBV4-3 to TRBJ2-3; no reliable D call. Germline lookup yields CDR1 LGHNA and CDR2 YSLEER. The V end was cut by 3 bases, the J end by 1 base, with 11 bases between. This CDR3 has 15 amino acids. The CDR3 DNA is TGCGCCAGCAGCCAGGGCCCCACCGGCACAGATACGCAGTATTTT. It encodes CASSQGPTGTDTQYF.

J is TRBJ2-6 and V is TRBV21-1; the table's TRBD1 call for D was not verified on the DNA. TRBV21-1 is a known pseudogene. There are 15 residues in the CDR3. CDR3 in DNA: TGTGCCAGCAGGACAGGGGGCGCTGGGGCCAACGTCCTGACTTTC. This encodes CASRTGGAGANVLTF.

This clone occurred once. The chain joins TRBV4-3 to TRBJ2-2; D gene ambiguous. Germline loops: CDR1 LGHNA, CDR2 YSLEER. The CDR3 spans 14 residues. V lost 3 bases, J lost 8 bases, and 13 bases lay in between. In nucleotides, the CDR3 is TGCGCCAGCAGCCAGTCGGAGTCACCGGGGGAGCTGTTTTTT. Its protein is CASSQSESPGELFF.

This chain links TRBV2 with TRBJ2-1; D is ambiguous. The CDR3 consists of 11 residues. V was shortened by 2 bases and J by 8 bases, with 4 bases between the two germline ends. CDR1 and CDR2 (germline): SNHLY, FYNNEI. This CDR3 is CASSEKYEQFF. The DNA for the CDR3 is TGTGCCAGCAGTGAAAAGTATGAGCAGTTCTTC.

This clone was counted a few times. The chain is built from TRBV7-6 and TRBJ2-7; maybe TRBD2 (5 bases). CDR1 is SGHVS, CDR2 FNYEAQ, per germline. The CDR3 is 15 residues long. The V end was cut by 1 base, the J end by 7 bases, with 17 bases between. This CDR3 is CASSLGHGIQGEQYF. The CDR3 DNA reads TGTGCCAGCAGCTTAGGGCACGGGATCCAAGGGGAGCAGTACTTC.

The V gene is TRBV4-3, the J gene TRBJ2-2; the D gene is possibly TRBD1 (5 bases). The CDR3 sequence is 14 residues long. Looked up from germline, CDR1 is LGHNA and CDR2 is YSLEER. The ends were cut back, 4 bases at V and 4 bases at J, with 10 bases in the middle. The CDR3 is CASSPNRGTGELFF. CDR3 DNA: TGCGCCAGCAGCCCTAATAGGGGCACCGGGGAGCTGTTTTTT.

There are a few counts of this clone. The chain uses TRBV7-9 and TRBJ1-5; D gene uncertain. Germline V gene lookup returns CDR1 SEHNR and CDR2 FQNEAQ (reference sequence). V was shortened by 5 bases and J by 7 bases, with 12 bases between the two germline ends. CDR3 length equals 13 residues. CDR3 loop: CASSPRRGQPQHF. DNA of the CDR3: TGTGCCAGCAGCCCCCGTCGCGGGCAGCCCCAGCATTTT.